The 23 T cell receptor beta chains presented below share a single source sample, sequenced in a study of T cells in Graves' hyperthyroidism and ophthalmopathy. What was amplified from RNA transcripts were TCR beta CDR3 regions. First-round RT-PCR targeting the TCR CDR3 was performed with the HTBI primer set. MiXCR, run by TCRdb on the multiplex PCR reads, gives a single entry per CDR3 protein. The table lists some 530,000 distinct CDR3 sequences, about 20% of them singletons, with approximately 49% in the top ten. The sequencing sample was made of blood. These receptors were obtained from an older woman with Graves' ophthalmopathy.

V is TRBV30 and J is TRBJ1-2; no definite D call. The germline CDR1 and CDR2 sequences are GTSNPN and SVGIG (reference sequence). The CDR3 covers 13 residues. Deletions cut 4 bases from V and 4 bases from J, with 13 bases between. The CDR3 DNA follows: TGTGCCTGGAAATTGTTAGGTAGCTATGGCTACACCTTC. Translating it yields CAWKLLGSYGYTF.

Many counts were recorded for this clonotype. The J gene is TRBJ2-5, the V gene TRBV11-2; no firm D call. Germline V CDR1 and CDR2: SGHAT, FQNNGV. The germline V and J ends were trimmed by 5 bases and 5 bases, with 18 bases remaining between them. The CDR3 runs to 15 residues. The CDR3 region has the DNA TGTGCCAGCAGCCCCCCGAGGTGGCTCGGGGAGACCCAGTACTTC. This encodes CASSPPRWLGETQYF.

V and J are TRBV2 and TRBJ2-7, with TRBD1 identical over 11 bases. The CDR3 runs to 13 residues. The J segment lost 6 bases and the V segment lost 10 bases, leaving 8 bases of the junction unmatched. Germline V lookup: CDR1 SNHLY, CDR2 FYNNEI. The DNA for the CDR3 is TGTGCCACCCAGGGGACAGGGGGTGTCGAGCAGTACTTC. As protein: CATQGTGGVEQYF.

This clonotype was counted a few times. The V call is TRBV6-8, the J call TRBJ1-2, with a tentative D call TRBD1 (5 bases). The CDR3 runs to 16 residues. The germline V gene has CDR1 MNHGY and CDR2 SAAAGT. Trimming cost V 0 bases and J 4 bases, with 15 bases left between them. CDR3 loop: CASSYSKSNRTYGYTF. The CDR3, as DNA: TGTGCCAGCAGTTACTCGAAGTCCAACAGGACCTATGGCTACACCTTC.

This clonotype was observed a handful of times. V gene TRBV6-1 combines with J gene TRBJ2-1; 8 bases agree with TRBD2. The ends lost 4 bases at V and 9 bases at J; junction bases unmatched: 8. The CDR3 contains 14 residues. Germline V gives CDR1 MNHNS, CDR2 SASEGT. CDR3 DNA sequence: TGTGCCAGCAGTGGAGGACTAGCTCTCAGTGAGCAGTTCTTC. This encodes CASSGGLALSEQFF.

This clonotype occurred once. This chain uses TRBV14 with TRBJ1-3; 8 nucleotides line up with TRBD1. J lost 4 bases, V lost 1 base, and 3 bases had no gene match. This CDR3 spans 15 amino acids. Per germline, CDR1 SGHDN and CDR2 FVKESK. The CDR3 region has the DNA TGTGCCAGCAGCCAAGTGGGGACAGGCGGAAACACCATATATTTT. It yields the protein CASSQVGTGGNTIYF.

CDR3 amino acids: CASSQVGGTGAEQYF. The CDR3 DNA reads as TGTGCCAGCAGCCAAGTTGGGGGGACAGGGGCCGAGCAGTACTTC. This chain uses TRBV3-1 with TRBJ2-7; 10 bases map to TRBD1. CDR1 and CDR2 from the germline V gene are LGHDT and YNNKEL (reference sequence). The CDR3 has 15 residues. The junction had 6 bases not matched to a gene; V was cut back by 1 base and J by 6 bases.

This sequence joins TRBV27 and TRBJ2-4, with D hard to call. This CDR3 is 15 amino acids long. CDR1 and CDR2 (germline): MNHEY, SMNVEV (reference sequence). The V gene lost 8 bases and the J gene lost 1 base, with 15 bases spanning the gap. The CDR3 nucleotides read TGTGCCAGCCCCACCCGGTACAATGCCAAAAACATTCAGTACTTC. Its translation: CASPTRYNAKNIQYF.

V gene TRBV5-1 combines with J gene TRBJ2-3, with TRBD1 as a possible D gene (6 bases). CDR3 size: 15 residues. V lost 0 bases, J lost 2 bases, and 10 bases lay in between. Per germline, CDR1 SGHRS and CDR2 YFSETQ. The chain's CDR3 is CASSLAGAATDTQYF. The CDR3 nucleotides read TGCGCCAGCAGCTTGGCAGGGGCCGCCACAGATACGCAGTATTTT.

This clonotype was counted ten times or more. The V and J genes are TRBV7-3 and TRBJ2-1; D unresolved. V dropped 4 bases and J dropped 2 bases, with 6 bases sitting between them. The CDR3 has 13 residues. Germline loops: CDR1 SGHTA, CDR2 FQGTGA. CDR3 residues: CASSSTAYNEQFF. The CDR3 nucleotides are TGTGCCAGCAGCTCTACCGCCTACAATGAGCAGTTCTTC. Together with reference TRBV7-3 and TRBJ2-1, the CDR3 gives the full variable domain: GAGVSQTPSNKVTEKGKYVELRCDPISGHTALYWYRQSLGQGPEFLIYFQGTGAADDSGLPNDRFFAVRPEGSVSTLKIQRTERGDSAVYLCASSSTAYNEQFFGPGTRLTVL.

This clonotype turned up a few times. The CDR3 DNA reads as TGTGCCAGCAGCTTCCGATCGGCGCAGGAAGATACGCAGTATTTT. As protein: CASSFRSAQEDTQYF. The rearrangement uses TRBV7-8 and TRBJ2-3; D is unresolved. Per germline, CDR1 SGHVS and CDR2 FQNEAQ. This CDR3 is built from 15 residues. V lost 3 bases to trimming and J lost 5 bases, with 15 bases between them.

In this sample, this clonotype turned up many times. The CDR3, as DNA: TGTGCCACCAGCAGAGATTACGCTATGAACACTGAAGCTTTCTTT. Translated, it gives CATSRDYAMNTEAFF. The rearrangement joins TRBV15 to TRBJ1-1; D not certain. The CDR3 contains 15 residues. Per the germline V gene, CDR1 is LNHNV and CDR2 is YYDKDF (reference sequence). V gave up 0 bases and J gave up 0 bases, with 8 bases separating them. Based on the CDR3 plus reference TRBV15 and TRBJ1-1, the full variable domain is DAMVIQNPRYQVTQFGKPVTLSCSQTLNHNVMYWYQQKSSQAPKLLFHYYDKDFNNEADTPDNFQSRRPNTSFCFLDIRSPGLGDTAMYLCATSRDYAMNTEAFFGQGTRLTVV.

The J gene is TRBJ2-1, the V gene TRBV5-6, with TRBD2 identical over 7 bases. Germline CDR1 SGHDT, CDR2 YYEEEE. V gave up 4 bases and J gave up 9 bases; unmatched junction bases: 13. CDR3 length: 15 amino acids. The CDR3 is CASSPWTSWRGEQFF. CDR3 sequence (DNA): TGTGCCAGCAGCCCGTGGACTAGTTGGAGGGGTGAGCAGTTCTTC.

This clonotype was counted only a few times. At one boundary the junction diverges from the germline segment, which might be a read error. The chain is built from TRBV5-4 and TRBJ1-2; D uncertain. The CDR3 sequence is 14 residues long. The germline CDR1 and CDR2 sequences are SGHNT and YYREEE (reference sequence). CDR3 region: CASTLDRTGRGYTF. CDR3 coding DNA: TGTGCCAGCACCTTGGACCGGACGGGTCGCGGCTACACCTTC.

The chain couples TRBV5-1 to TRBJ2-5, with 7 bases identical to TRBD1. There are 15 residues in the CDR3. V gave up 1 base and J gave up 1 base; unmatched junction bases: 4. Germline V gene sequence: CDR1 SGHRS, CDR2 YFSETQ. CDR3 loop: CASSLWPGGQETQYF. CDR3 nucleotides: TGCGCCAGCAGCTTGTGGCCAGGGGGCCAAGAGACCCAGTACTTC.

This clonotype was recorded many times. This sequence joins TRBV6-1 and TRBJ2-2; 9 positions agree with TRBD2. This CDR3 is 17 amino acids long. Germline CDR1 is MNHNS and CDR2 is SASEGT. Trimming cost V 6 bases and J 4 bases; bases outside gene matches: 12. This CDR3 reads CASSPLPSGVLTGELFF. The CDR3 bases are TGTGCCAGCAGCCCTTTACCTAGCGGGGTGCTCACCGGGGAGCTGTTTTTT.

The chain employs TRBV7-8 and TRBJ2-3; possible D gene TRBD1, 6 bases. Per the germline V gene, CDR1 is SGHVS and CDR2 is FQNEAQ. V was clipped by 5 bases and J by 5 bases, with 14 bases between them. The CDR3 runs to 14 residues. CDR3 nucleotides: TGTGCCAGCAGCGCTCGACAGGCCGGAGATACGCAGTATTTT. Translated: CASSARQAGDTQYF. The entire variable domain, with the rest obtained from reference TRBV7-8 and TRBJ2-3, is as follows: GAGVSQSPRYKVAKRGQDVALRCDPISGHVSLFWYQQALGQGPEFLTYFQNEAQLDKSGLPSDRFFAERPEGSVSTLKIQRTQQEDSAVYLCASSARQAGDTQYFGPGTRLTVL.

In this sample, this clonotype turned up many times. The CDR3 DNA sequence: TGTGCCAGCAGCTACTCGCCCGTTTTAGGCAGGGCGAACACTGAAGCTTTCTTT. Protein sequence: CASSYSPVLGRANTEAFF. The chain recombines TRBV7-9 with TRBJ1-1, with D possibly matching TRBD1 (5 bases). The CDR3 runs 18 residues. CDR1 and CDR2 from the germline V gene are SEHNR and FQNEAQ (reference sequence). V was cut by 4 bases and J by 1 base, with 22 bases left in between.

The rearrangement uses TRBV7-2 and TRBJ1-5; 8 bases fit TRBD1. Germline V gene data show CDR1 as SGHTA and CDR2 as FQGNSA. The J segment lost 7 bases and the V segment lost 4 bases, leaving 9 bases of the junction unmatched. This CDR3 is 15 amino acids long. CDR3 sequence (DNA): TGTGCCAGCAGCTCCCAGCAGGGGGCGGGGCAGCCCCAGCATTTT. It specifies CASSSQQGAGQPQHF.

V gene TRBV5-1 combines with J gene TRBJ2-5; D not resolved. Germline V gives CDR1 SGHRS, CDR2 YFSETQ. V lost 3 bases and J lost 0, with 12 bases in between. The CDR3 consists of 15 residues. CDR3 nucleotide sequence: TGCGCCAGCAGCTACTCGACGACGTACCAAGAGACCCAGTACTTC. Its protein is CASSYSTTYQETQYF.

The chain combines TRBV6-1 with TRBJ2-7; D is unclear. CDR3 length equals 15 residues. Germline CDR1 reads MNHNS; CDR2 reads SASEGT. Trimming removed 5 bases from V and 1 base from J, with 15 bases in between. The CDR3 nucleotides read TGTGCCAGCAGTTCAGGCACCAGGTTATCCTACGAGCAGTACTTC. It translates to CASSSGTRLSYEQYF.

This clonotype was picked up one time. DNA of the CDR3: TGTGCCAGCTCACCCGGGGTTCCCGTGTCTTCCTACGAGCAGTACTTC. This encodes CASSPGVPVSSYEQYF. V gene TRBV18 combines with J gene TRBJ2-7; D perhaps matches TRBD2 (5 bases). Germline CDR1 reads KGHSH; CDR2 reads LQKENI. V was cut by 3 bases and J by 1 base, with 16 bases left in between. This CDR3 has 16 residues.

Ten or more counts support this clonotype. CDR3 DNA: TGCAGTGCTAGTTTGAAGGAAGCTTTCTTT. It codes for CSASLKEAFF. The chain uses TRBV20-1 and TRBJ1-1, with no clear D. Trimming stripped 3 bases from V and 8 bases from J, with 7 bases between. This CDR3 is built from 10 residues. Looked up from germline, CDR1 is DFQATT and CDR2 is SNEGSKA (reference sequence).